In this sample, the clone carrying this T cell receptor beta chain turned up once. This sample stems from a study of OX40 agonist ivuxolimab in advanced cancers. Whole-study context: The mean age was about 57 years, ranging from roughly 23 to 80, with about 87% of participants male. Over 30% of patients had received prior checkpoint inhibitor therapy.

Germline assignment: CDR1 SEHNR and CDR2 FQNEAQ (reference sequence). V shed 2 bases and J shed 2 bases, with 1 base lying between them. The CDR3 length is 11 residues. Measured with immunoSEQ multiplex PCR; TCRdb has only the in-frame clones, and not every one. The sample consists of around 46,000 clones, over 65% of them appearing once. This receptor was taken from an adult with an advanced solid tumor such as melanoma, head and neck, liver or kidney cancer. V is TRBV7-9 and J is TRBJ2-7; D unclear. This material consisted of CD4+ or CD8+ T cells sorted from blood, taken in a trial of the OX40 agonist ivuxolimab. The CDR3, as DNA: TGTGCCAGCAGCTTAACCTACGAGCAGTACTTC. Amino acid sequence: CASSLTYEQYF.